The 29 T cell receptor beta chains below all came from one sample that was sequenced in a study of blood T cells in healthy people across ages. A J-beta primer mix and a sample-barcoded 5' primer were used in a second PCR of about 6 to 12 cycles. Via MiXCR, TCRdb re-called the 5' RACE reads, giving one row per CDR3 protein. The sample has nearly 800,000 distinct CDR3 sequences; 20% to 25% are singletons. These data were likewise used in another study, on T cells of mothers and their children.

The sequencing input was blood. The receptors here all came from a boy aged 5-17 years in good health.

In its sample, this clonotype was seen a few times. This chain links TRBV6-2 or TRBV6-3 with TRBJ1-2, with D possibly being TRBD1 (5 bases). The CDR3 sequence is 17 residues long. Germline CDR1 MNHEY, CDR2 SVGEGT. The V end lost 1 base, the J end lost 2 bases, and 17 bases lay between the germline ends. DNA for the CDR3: TGTGCCAGCAGTTACTATGGGGGGAAAGGACCCAACTATGGCTACACCTTC. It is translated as CASSYYGGKGPNYGYTF.

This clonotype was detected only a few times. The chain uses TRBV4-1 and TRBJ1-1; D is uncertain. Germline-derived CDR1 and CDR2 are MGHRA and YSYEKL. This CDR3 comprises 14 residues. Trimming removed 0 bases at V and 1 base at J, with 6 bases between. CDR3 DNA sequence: TGCGCCAGCAGCCAAGATTGGTCGAACACTGAAGCTTTCTTT. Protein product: CASSQDWSNTEAFF.

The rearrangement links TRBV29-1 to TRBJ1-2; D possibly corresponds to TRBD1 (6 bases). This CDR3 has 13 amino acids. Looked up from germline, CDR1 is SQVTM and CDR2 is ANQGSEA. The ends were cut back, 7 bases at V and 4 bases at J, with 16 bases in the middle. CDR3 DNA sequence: TGCAGCGCTACGGACAGCGGGGGCTATGGCTACACCTTC. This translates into CSATDSGGYGYTF.

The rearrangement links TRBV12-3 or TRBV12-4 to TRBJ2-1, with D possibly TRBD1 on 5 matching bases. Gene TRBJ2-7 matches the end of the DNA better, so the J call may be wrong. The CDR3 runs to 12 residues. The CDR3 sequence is CASIEDNYEQYF. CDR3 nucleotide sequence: TGTGCCAGCATCGAGGACAACTACGAGCAGTACTTC.

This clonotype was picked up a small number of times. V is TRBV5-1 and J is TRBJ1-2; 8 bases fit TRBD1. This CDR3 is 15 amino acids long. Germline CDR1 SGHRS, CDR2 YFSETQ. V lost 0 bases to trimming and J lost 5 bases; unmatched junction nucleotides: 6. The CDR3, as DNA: TGCGCCAGCAGCTTGGCCCAGGGGGCGCCTTATGGCTACACCTTC. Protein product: CASSLAQGAPYGYTF.

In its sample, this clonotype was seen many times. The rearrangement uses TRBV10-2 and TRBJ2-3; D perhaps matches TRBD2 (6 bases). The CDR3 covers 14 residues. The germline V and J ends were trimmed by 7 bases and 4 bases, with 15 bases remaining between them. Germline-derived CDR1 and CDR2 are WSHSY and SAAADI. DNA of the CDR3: TGCGCCAGCACCCGGGACTCCAGGGCAGATACGCAGTATTTT. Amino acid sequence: CASTRDSRADTQYF.

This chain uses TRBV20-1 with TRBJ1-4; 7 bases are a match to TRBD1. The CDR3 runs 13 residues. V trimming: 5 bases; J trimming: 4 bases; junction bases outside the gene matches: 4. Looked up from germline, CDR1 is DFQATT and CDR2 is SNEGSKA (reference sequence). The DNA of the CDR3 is TGCAGTGCTCGAGGGGGCAGTAATGAAAAACTGTTTTTT. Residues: CSARGGSNEKLFF.

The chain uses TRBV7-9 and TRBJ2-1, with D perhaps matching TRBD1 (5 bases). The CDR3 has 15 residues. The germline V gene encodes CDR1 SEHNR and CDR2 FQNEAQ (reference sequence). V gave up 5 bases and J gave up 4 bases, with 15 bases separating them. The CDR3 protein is CASSAATVVYNEQFF. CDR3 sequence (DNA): TGTGCCAGCAGCGCCGCGACAGTTGTTTACAATGAGCAGTTCTTC.

CDR3 sequence (DNA): TGTGCCAGCAGCCTGGGAAGGGGAACTGAAAAACTGTTTTTT. Protein product: CASSLGRGTEKLFF. The chain is built from TRBV27 and TRBJ1-4; D may be TRBD1 (5 bases). CDR3 length equals 14 residues. Trimming removed 6 bases from V and 7 bases from J, with 15 bases in between. CDR1 is MNHEY, CDR2 SMNVEV, per germline (reference sequence).

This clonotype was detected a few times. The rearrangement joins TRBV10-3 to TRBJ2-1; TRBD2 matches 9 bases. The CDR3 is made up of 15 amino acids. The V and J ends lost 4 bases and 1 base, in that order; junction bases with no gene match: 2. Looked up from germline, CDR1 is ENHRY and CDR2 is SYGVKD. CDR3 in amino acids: CAISVAGESYNEQFF. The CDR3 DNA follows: TGTGCCATCAGTGTAGCGGGGGAGTCCTACAATGAGCAGTTCTTC.

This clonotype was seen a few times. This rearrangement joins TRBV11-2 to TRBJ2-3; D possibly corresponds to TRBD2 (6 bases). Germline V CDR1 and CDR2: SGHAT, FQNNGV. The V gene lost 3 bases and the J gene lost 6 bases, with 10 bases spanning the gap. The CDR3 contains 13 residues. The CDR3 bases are TGTGCCAGCAGCTTGCTAGCGCTGGATACGCAGTATTTT. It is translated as CASSLLALDTQYF. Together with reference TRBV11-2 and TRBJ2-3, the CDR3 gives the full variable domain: EAGVAQSPRYKIIEKRQSVAFWCNPISGHATLYWYQQILGQGPKLLIQFQNNGVVDDSQLPKDRFSAERLKGVDSTLKIQPAKLEDSAVYLCASSLLALDTQYFGPGTRLTVL.

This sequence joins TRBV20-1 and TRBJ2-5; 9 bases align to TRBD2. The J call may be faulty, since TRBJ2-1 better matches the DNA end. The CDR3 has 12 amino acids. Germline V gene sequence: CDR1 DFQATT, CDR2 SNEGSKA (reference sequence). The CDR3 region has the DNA TGCAGTGCTAGAGGGACTAGCGATGAGCAGTTCTTC. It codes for CSARGTSDEQFF.

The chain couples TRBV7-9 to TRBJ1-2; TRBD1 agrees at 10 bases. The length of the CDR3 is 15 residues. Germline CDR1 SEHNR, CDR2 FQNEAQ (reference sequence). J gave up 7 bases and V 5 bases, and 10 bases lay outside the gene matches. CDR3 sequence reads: CASSRGTGVSAGYTF. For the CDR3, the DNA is TGTGCCAGCAGCCGGGGGACAGGGGTCTCTGCTGGCTACACCTTC.

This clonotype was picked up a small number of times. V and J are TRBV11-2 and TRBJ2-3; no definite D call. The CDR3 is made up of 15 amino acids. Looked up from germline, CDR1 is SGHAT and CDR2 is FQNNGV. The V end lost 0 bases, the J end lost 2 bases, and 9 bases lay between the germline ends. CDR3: CASSLDGRATDTQYF. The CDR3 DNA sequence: TGTGCCAGCAGCTTAGATGGTAGGGCCACAGATACGCAGTATTTT.

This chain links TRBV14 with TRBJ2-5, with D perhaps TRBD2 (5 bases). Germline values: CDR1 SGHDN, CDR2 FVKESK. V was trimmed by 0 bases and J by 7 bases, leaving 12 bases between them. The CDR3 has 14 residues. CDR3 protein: CASSQDTGLRTQYF. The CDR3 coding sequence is TGTGCCAGCAGCCAAGATACGGGGTTACGGACCCAGTACTTC.

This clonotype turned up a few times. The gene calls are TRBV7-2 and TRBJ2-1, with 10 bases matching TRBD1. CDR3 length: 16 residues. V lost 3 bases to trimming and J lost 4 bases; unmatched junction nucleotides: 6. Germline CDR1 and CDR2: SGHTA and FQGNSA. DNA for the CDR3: TGTGCCAGCAGCTTTCACGGACAGGGGGTTTACAATGAGCAGTTCTTC. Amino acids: CASSFHGQGVYNEQFF. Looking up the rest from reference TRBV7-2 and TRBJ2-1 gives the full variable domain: GAGVSQSPSNKVTEKGKDVELRCDPISGHTALYWYRQSLGQGLEFLIYFQGNSAPDKSGLPSDRFSAERTGGSVSTLTIQRTQQEDSAVYLCASSFHGQGVYNEQFFGPGTRLTVL.

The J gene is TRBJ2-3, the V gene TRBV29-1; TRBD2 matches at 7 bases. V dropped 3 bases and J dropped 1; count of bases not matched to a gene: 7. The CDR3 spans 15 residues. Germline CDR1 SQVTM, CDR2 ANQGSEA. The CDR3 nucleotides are TGCAGCGTTGAGTACGTTGCGGGAGGCACAGATACGCAGTATTTT. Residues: CSVEYVAGGTDTQYF.

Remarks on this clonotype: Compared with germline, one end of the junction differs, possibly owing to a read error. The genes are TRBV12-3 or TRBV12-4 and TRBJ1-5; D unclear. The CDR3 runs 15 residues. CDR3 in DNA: TGTGCCAGCAGTCCCATGATCTCTAGCAGTCAGCCCCAGCATTTT. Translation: CASSPMISSSQPQHF.

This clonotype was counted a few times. This CDR3 reads CASSPDRRNYGYTF. The DNA of the CDR3 is TGTGCCAGCAGCCCCGACAGAAGGAACTATGGCTACACCTTC. The chain is built from TRBV12-3 or TRBV12-4 and TRBJ1-2, with TRBD1 as a possible D gene (5 bases). With 6 bases removed from V and 2 bases from J, the gap between germline ends came to 13 bases. This CDR3 contains 14 residues.

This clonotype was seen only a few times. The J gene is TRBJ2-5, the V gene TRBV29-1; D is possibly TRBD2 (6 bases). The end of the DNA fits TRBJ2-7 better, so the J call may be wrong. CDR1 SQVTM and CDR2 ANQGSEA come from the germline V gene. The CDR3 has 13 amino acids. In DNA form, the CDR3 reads TGCAGCGTTGAATCGGACTACAACTACGAGCAGTACTTC. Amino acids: CSVESDYNYEQYF.

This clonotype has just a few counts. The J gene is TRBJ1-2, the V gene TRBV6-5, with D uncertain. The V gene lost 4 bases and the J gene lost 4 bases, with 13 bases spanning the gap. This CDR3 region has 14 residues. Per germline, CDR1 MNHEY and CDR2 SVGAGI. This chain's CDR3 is CASSSPTAGYGYTF. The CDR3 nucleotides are TGTGCCAGCAGTTCCCCTACTGCCGGCTATGGCTACACCTTC.

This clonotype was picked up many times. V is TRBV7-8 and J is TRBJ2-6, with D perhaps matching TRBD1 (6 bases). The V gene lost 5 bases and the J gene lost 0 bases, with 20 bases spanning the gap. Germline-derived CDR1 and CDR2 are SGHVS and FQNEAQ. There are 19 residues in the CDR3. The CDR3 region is CASSTGTAAISSGANVLTF. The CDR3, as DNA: TGTGCCAGCAGCACAGGGACCGCGGCAATAAGCTCTGGGGCCAACGTCCTGACTTTC.

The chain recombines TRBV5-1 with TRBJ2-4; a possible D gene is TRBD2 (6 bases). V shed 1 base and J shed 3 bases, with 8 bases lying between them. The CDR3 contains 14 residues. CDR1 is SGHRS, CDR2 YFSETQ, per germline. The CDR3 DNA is TGCGCCAGCAGCTTGCTAGCGAACAAAAACATTCAGTACTTC. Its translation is CASSLLANKNIQYF. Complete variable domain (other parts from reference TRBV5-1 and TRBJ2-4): KAGVTQTPRYLIKTRGQQVTLSCSPISGHRSVSWYQQTPGQGLQFLFEYFSETQRNKGNFPGRFSGRQFSNSRSEMNVSTLELGDSALYLCASSLLANKNIQYFGAGTRLSVL.

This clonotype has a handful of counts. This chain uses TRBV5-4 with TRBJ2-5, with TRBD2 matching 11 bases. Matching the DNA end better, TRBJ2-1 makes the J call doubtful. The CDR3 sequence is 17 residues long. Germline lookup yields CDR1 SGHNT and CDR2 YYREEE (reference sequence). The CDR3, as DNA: TGTGCCAGCAGCTTGGTAGCTAGCGGGGGGCCTAACAATGAGCAGTTCTTC. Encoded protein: CASSLVASGGPNNEQFF.

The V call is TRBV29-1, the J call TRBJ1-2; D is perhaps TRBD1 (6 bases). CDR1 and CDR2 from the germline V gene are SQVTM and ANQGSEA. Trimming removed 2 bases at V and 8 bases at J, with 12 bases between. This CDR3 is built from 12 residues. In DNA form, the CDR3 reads TGCAGCGTTGAACGGCAGGGGCGGGGCTACACCTTC. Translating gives CSVERQGRGYTF. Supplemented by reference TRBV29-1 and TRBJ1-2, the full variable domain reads SAVISQKPSRDICQRGTSLTIQCQVDSQVTMMFWYRQQPGQSLTLIATANQGSEATYESGFVIDKFPISRPNLTFSTLTVSNMSPEDSSIYLCSVERQGRGYTFGSGTRLTVV.

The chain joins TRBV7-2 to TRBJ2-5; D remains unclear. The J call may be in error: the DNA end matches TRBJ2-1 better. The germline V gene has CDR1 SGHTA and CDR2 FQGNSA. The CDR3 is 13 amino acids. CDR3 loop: CASSLVADREQFF. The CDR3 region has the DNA TGTGCCAGCAGCTTAGTTGCGGACCGAGAGCAGTTCTTC.

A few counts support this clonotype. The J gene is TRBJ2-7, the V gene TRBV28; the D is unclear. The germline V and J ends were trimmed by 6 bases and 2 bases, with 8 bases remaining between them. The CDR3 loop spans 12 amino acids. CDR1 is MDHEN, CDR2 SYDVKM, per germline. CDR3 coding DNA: TGTGCCAGCAGATCCCTAGCCTACGAGCAGTACTTC. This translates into CASRSLAYEQYF. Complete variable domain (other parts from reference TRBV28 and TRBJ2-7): DVKVTQSSRYLVKRTGEKVFLECVQDMDHENMFWYRQDPGLGLRLIYFSYDVKMKEKGDIPEGYSVSREKKERFSLILESASTNQTSMYLCASRSLAYEQYFGPGTRLTVT.

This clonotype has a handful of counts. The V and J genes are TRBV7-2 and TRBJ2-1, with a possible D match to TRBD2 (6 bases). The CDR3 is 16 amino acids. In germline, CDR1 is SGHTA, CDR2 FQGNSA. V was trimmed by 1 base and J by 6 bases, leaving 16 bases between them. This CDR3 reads CASSLDGGSSGNEQFF. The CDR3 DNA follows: TGTGCCAGCAGCTTAGATGGAGGGTCTAGTGGCAATGAGCAGTTCTTC.

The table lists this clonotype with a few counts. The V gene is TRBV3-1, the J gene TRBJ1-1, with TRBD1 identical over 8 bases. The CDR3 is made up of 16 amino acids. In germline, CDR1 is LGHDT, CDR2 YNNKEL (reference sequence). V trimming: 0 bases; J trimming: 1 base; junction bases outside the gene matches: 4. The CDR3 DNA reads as TGTGCCAGCAGCCAAGACCGACAGGGGCGGAACACTGAAGCTTTCTTT. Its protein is CASSQDRQGRNTEAFF.